The 4 T cell receptor beta chains listed next were all sequenced from one sample in a study of regulatory T cells in long-lasting Graves disease. Time point in this sample: newly diagnosed GD, antithyroid drugs for less than 3 months. Isolated PBMC RNA provided the starting material for the TCR library. HTBI primers from iRepertoire and Arm-PCR of CDR3 regions yielded the TCR beta libraries. TCRdb fed the multiplex PCR reads into MiXCR, producing one record per CDR3 protein. The sample comprises roughly 560,000 distinct CDR3 sequences, more than 10% of which are singletons, and about 8.9% rests with the top ten. These data were also reused for a study on T cells in Graves' hyperthyroidism and ophthalmopathy.

The material sequenced was peripheral blood mononuclear cells (PBMCs), taken at new diagnosis, from a patient treated with antithyroid drugs. These receptors were taken from a woman in her thirties with Graves disease.

The chain employs TRBV28 and TRBJ1-5, with a weak D call TRBD1 (5 bases). V was clipped by 5 bases and J by 2 bases, with 13 bases between them. The CDR3 covers 15 residues. Germline values: CDR1 MDHEN, CDR2 SYDVKM. DNA for the CDR3: TGTGCCAGCAGTGACGGACACGGGGGCAATCAGCCCCAGCATTTT. Protein product: CASSDGHGGNQPQHF. Combining the CDR3 with reference TRBV28 and TRBJ1-5 gives the whole variable domain DVKVTQSSRYLVKRTGEKVFLECVQDMDHENMFWYRQDPGLGLRLIYFSYDVKMKEKGDIPEGYSVSREKKERFSLILESASTNQTSMYLCASSDGHGGNQPQHFGDGTRLSIL.

At least ten counts were recorded for this clonotype. The chain combines TRBV2 with TRBJ2-7; 9 positions match TRBD1. The V gene's germline CDR1 is SNHLY and CDR2 FYNNEI. The CDR3 runs to 16 residues. The V and J ends lost 4 bases and 3 bases, in that order; junction bases with no gene match: 10. CDR3 sequence: CASSADRGIGVYEQYF. DNA of the CDR3: TGTGCCAGCAGTGCGGACAGGGGAATAGGTGTCTACGAGCAGTACTTC. Using reference TRBV2 and TRBJ2-7 for the parts outside the CDR3, the full variable domain is EPEVTQTPSHQVTQMGQEVILRCVPISNHLYFYWYRQILGQKVEFLVSFYNNEISEKSEIFDDQFSVERPDGSNFTLKIRSTKLEDSAMYFCASSADRGIGVYEQYFGPGTRLTVT.

This clonotype occurred once. The J gene is TRBJ2-7, the V gene TRBV6-1; TRBD2 matches 7 bases. The V gene's germline CDR1 is MNHNS and CDR2 SASEGT. J was trimmed by 2 bases and V by 2 bases; bases with no gene match: 3. The CDR3 consists of 14 residues. The CDR3 region is CASSETGGTYEQYV. In DNA, the CDR3 is TGTGCCAGCAGTGAAACCGGGGGGACCTACGAGCAGTACGTC.

V and J are TRBV30 and TRBJ1-4; 10 bases fit TRBD1. CDR1 GTSNPN and CDR2 SVGIG come from the germline V gene (reference sequence). V was clipped by 4 bases and J by 4 bases; unmatched bases: 6. The CDR3 covers 15 residues. Here the CDR3 DNA reads TGTGCCTGGAACCCGGGACAGGGGAATAATGAAAAACTGTTTTTT. This sequence encodes CAWNPGQGNNEKLFF.